This T cell receptor (beta chain) was obtained from a study of blood T cell repertoires in COVID-19. Study at large: The United States, Italy and Spain were the sources of the acute and convalescent COVID-19 samples. PBMCs, B-cell-depleted T cells, or T cells were the source of the cDNA or gDNA that made up the material.

This CDR3 comprises 15 residues. Germline CDR1 and CDR2: SGHTA and FQGTGA. The trim removed 0 bases at V and 7 bases at J, leaving 7 bases unmatched. Per the original methods: Amplification with reference gene primers provided the estimates of nucleated cell counts. Clones were read by immunoSEQ multiplex PCR, and TCRdb kept only the in-frame ones, dropping some. V and J calls plus clone size are reproduced from that table; the DNA served to infer D and trimming. Of under 300,000 clones in the sample, about 86% were seen once. This clone turned up a few times. The clonotype comes from a man in his fifties or sixties with acute or convalescent COVID-19. Sequencing was done on a sample of peripheral blood. The chain uses TRBV7-3 and TRBJ1-2, with TRBD1 identical over 8 bases. The CDR3 region is CASSLTRAGGLGYTF. CDR3 DNA sequence: TGTGCCAGCAGCTTAACCAGGGCAGGGGGCCTTGGCTACACCTTC.